This T cell receptor (beta chain) comes out of a study of sequential checkpoint blockade in melanoma. Study summary: Arm A got nivolumab then ipilimumab; arm B the reverse, 1:1. Maintenance nivolumab came after either treatment sequence.

The CDR3 covers 16 residues. The ends lost 3 bases at V and 3 bases at J; junction bases unmatched: 5. Germline values: CDR1 MRHNA, CDR2 SNTAGT. Some clones are missing from TCRdb's copy, which holds only in-frame ones; the method was immunoSEQ multiplex PCR. The table includes 9,500 to 15,000 clones, about four fifths detected once. Treatment defined: randomized to nivolumab then ipilimumab (arm A) or the reverse (arm B). Live CD3+CD8+ CD19− CD56− cells were sorted from PBMCs. Judged by abundance, this clone is large. The chain uses TRBV6-4 and TRBJ2-1; 10 positions match TRBD2. The origin of this receptor is a human donor with melanoma. The material was CD8+ T cells sorted from blood (inferred from file names), obtained from a patient given nivolumab and ipilimumab in sequence. CDR3 sequence (DNA): TGTGCCAGCAGTGAGGAGGCTAGCGGGGGCTACAATGAGCAGTTCTTC. It translates to CASSEEASGGYNEQFF.